The sequence of this T cell receptor (beta chain) was determined in a study of siplizumab effects on memory and regulatory T cells. Broader study findings: Mappable alloreactive CD4+ clones came from Treg cells about 65% of the time on average with siplizumab, against about 25% in controls. The alloresponse seemed to draw substantially on naive T cells, which appeared more diverse than memory cells.

The CDR3 has 16 residues. The V and J ends lost 4 bases and 6 bases, in that order; junction bases with no gene match: 10. CDR1 is KGHSH and CDR2 is LQKENI in the germline V gene. Only in-frame clones appear in the TCRdb table, and some are missing; sequencing was by immunoSEQ multiplex PCR. Of 90,000 to 120,000 clones listed, just over 90% are singletons. This clone was seen only a few times. The target antigen is unknown. The sequence derives from a human donor in good health. The chain couples TRBV18 to TRBJ1-5; 9 nucleotides line up with TRBD1. The sequenced sample consisted of Tregs sorted from blood. CDR3 sequence: CASSLQRTGGSQPQHF. As DNA, the CDR3 is TGTGCCAGCTCACTCCAACGTACAGGGGGCAGTCAGCCCCAGCATTTT.